The 13 T cell receptor beta chains in this list originate from one sample, sequenced in a study of OX40 agonist ivuxolimab in advanced cancers. Library creation used the immunoSEQ multiplex PCR assay. TCRdb carries this immuneACCESS record with in-frame sequences only. Its versions omit some clonotypes, under half of them owing to an unresolved V gene in the studies checked, with the rest unexplained. This sample lists about 48,000 clones; about 90% were detected once. The ten largest clones represent around 48% of the sample. Material: CD4+ or CD8+ T cells sorted from blood, obtained in a trial of the OX40 agonist ivuxolimab. Receptors were obtained from an adult with an advanced solid tumor such as melanoma, head and neck, liver or kidney cancer.

J is TRBJ2-3 and V is TRBV5-1, with 8 bases fitting TRBD2. CDR3 size: 13 residues. Per germline, CDR1 SGHRS and CDR2 YFSETQ. The V gene end was trimmed by 2 bases and the J gene end by 7 bases; junction bases not matched to a gene: 3. CDR3 sequence reads: CASSLLADNTQYF. DNA for the CDR3: TGCGCCAGCAGCTTACTAGCGGATAATACGCAGTATTTT.

The chain couples TRBV27 to TRBJ2-3; D is perhaps TRBD1 (6 bases). Per germline, CDR1 MNHEY and CDR2 SMNVEV (reference sequence). V lost 6 bases and J 0 bases, leaving 13 bases between the germline ends. This CDR3 spans 15 amino acids. CDR3: CASSLTGHSTDTQYF. CDR3 DNA sequence: TGTGCCAGCAGCCTAACAGGGCACAGCACAGATACGCAGTATTTT.

This clone was found once. The chain links TRBV6-5 to TRBJ2-6; D is ambiguous. V lost 8 bases and J 1 base, leaving 3 bases between the germline ends. This CDR3 comprises 12 residues. Germline V gives CDR1 MNHEY, CDR2 SVGAGI. CDR3 nucleotides: TGTGCCAGCCTATCTGGGGCCAACGTCCTGACTTTC. Protein sequence: CASLSGANVLTF.

The rearrangement uses TRBV6-5 and TRBJ2-2; TRBD2 aligns across 8 bases. This CDR3 contains 15 residues. The germline V gene has CDR1 MNHEY and CDR2 SVGAGI. With 2 bases clipped from V and 4 bases from J, the junction kept 3 bases outside the gene matches. CDR3 sequence: CASSYPGGGTGELFF. CDR3 bases: TGTGCCAGCAGTTACCCGGGGGGGGGCACCGGGGAGCTGTTTTTT.

The chain is built from TRBV5-1 and TRBJ1-1; 8 bases fit TRBD1. Trimming cost V 4 bases and J 7 bases; bases outside gene matches: 6. The length of the CDR3 is 13 residues. Germline V gives CDR1 SGHRS, CDR2 YFSETQ. For the CDR3, the DNA is TGCGCCAGCAGCCGAGGACAGGGTGGTGAAGCTTTCTTT. Residues: CASSRGQGGEAFF.

The genes are TRBV14 and TRBJ2-5; TRBD1 might be the D (6 bases). The CDR3 runs 13 residues. The germline gives CDR1 SGHDN, CDR2 FVKESK. The V and J ends lost 3 bases and 4 bases respectively, with 9 bases between them. The CDR3 nucleotides are TGTGCCAGCAGCCACAGGGGTGCAGAGACCCAGTACTTC. Amino acids: CASSHRGAETQYF.

The CDR3 reads CASSAGGTYEQYF. DNA of the CDR3: TGTGCCAGTAGTGCAGGGGGCACCTACGAGCAGTACTTC. J is TRBJ2-7 and V is TRBV19, with 8 bases lining up with TRBD1. The CDR3 covers 13 residues. V dropped 5 bases and J dropped 2; count of bases not matched to a gene: 2. CDR1 LNHDA and CDR2 SQIVND come from the germline V gene (reference sequence).

This clone has only a few counts. This chain's CDR3 is CSVEQHPNTEAFF. The CDR3 DNA reads as TGCAGCGTTGAACAACACCCGAACACTGAAGCTTTCTTT. The chain recombines TRBV29-1 with TRBJ1-1; D gene uncertain. Germline V lookup: CDR1 SQVTM, CDR2 ANQGSEA. The CDR3 has 13 amino acids. Trimming cost V 2 bases and J 1 base, with 8 bases left between them.

The CDR3 sequence is CASSYGTGGSSNYGYTF. The CDR3 DNA sequence: TGTGCCAGCAGCTACGGGACAGGGGGCTCCTCTAACTATGGCTACACCTTC. The chain links TRBV7-2 to TRBJ1-2; TRBD1 matches 12 bases. CDR1 is SGHTA and CDR2 is FQGNSA in the germline V gene. The CDR3 totals 17 residues. With V trimmed by 4 bases and J by 0 bases, 6 bases remained unmatched.

This chain uses TRBV5-4 with TRBJ2-1, with 8 positions matching TRBD2. The CDR3 has 15 residues. Germline loops: CDR1 SGHNT, CDR2 YYREEE (reference sequence). V shed 1 base, J shed 6 bases, and the junction held 6 bases outside the gene matches. The CDR3 loop is CASSLRGGVVNEQFF. The CDR3 DNA follows: TGTGCCAGCAGCTTGCGGGGGGGGGTCGTCAATGAGCAGTTCTTC.

The chain employs TRBV2 and TRBJ1-2; unclear D gene. The CDR3 is 15 amino acids. Germline values: CDR1 SNHLY, CDR2 FYNNEI. Trimming took off 2 bases at V and 4 bases at J, with 14 bases between the two ends. The CDR3 reads CASSESGDKIYGYTF. CDR3 nucleotide sequence: TGTGCCAGCAGTGAATCGGGTGACAAGATCTATGGCTACACCTTC.

DNA of the CDR3: TGTGCCAGCTCACCACCGGTCCCAGGAGAGACCCAGTACTTC. Protein product: CASSPPVPGETQYF. V usage is TRBV18 and J usage is TRBJ2-5; D remains ambiguous. V dropped 0 bases and J dropped 4 bases, with 9 bases sitting between them. In germline, CDR1 is KGHSH, CDR2 LQKENI. The CDR3 covers 14 residues. Full variable domain (remainder filled in from reference TRBV18 and TRBJ2-5): NAGVMQNPRHLVRRRGQEARLRCSPMKGHSHVYWYRQLPEEGLKFMVYLQKENIIDESGMPKERFSAEFPKEGPSILRIQQVVRGDSAAYFCASSPPVPGETQYFGPGTRLLVL.

The rearrangement uses TRBV2 and TRBJ2-3, with 11 bases fitting TRBD2. Germline trimming cut 5 bases from V and 4 bases from J; bases unmatched to any gene: 5. This CDR3 contains 15 residues. Per germline, CDR1 SNHLY and CDR2 FYNNEI. CDR3 region: CASSILAGVSDTQYF. DNA of the CDR3: TGTGCCAGCAGTATACTAGCGGGGGTATCAGATACGCAGTATTTT.